Reported below is one TCR beta chain. Some clones are missing from TCRdb's copy, which holds only in-frame ones; the method was immunoSEQ multiplex PCR. The data show more than 90,000 clones, almost 90% seen once. The sample originates from a study of radiotherapy plus CTLA-4 blockade in lung cancer. CDR3 size: 17 residues. Trimming removed 1 base from V and 0 bases from J, with 15 bases in between. Germline V gives CDR1 SNHLY, CDR2 FYNNEI. This TCR derives from a human donor with non-small cell lung cancer that progressed on radiotherapy plus ipilimumab. The rearrangement uses TRBV2 and TRBJ1-2; the D gene is possibly TRBD1 (5 bases). Sequencing used peripheral blood, obtained from a patient treated with radiotherapy plus ipilimumab. As DNA, the CDR3 is TGTGCCAGCAGTGAAGGGGGACGGCCTACGCCTAACTATGGCTACACCTTC. The encoded protein is CASSEGGRPTPNYGYTF.